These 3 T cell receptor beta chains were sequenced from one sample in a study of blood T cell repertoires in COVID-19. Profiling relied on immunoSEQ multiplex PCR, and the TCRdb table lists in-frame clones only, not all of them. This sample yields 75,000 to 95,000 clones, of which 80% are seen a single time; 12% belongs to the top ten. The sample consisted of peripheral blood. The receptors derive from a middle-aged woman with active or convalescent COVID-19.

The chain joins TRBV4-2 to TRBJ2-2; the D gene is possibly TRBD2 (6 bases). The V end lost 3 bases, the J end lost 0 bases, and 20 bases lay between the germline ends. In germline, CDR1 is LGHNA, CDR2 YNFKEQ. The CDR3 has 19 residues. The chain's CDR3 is CASSQPPEAGTANTGELFF. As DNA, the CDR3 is TGTGCCAGCAGCCAGCCCCCCGAGGCGGGGACCGCGAACACCGGGGAGCTGTTTTTT.

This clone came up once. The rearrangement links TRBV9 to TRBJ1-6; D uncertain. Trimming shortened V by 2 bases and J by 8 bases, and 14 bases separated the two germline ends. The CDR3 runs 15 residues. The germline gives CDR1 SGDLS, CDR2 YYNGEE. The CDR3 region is CASSVRGSVDSPLHF. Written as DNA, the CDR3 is TGTGCCAGCAGCGTCAGAGGGAGTGTAGATTCACCCCTCCACTTT.

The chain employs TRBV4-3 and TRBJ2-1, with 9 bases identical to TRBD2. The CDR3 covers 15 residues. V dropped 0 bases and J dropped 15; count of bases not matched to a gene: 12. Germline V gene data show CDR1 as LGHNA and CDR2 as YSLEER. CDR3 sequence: CASSQDKSAGGFGFF. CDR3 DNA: TGCGCCAGCAGCCAAGATAAGAGCGCGGGAGGGTTCGGGTTCTTC.